This is a list of T cell receptor beta chains from one sample in a study of blood T cell repertoires in COVID-19. Profiled with immunoSEQ multiplex PCR; TCRdb holds only in-frame clones, not every one. The data show under 130,000 clones, approximately 81% seen once. Sequences were obtained from peripheral blood. These receptors all stem from a man older than 75 with acute or convalescent COVID-19. CDR3s include the opening cysteine and the closing phenylalanine or tryptophan. The order of the fields is D gene, clone size, J gene, V gene, CDR3 DNA, CDR3 protein. A D gene is named only where the DNA matches it firmly. Expanded clones are given a class, and other clones once, few, many or no size at all.

. | . | TRBJ1-1 | TRBV7-3 | TGTGCCAGCAGCTTAGGGAGCCAGGACGAAGCTTTCTTT | CASSLGSQDEAFF
. | once | TRBJ1-2 | TRBV28 | TGTGCCAGCAGTTTAAGTTTGGGGGACAATCTCCCCGGGAAGAAATCTGGCTACACCTTC | CASSLSLGDNLPGKKSGYTF
. | . | TRBJ1-1 | TRBV11-2 | TGTGCCAGCAGCTTAGCAGGGCGCGGCACTGAAGCTTTCTTT | CASSLAGRGTEAFF
TRBD1 | few | TRBJ2-2 | TRBV6-6 | TGTGCCAGCAGTTCCAACAGGGGTCAAGGGGAGCTGTTTTTT | CASSSNRGQGELFF
TRBD1 | . | TRBJ1-2 | TRBV5-1 | TGCGCCAGCAGCTATCAGGGACAGGGGGCGAGCACCTTC | CASSYQGQGASTF
TRBD2 | . | TRBJ2-3 | TRBV2 | TGTGCCACCGCCCAGACTAGCGGCACAGATACGCAGTATTTT | CATAQTSGTDTQYF
TRBD1 | . | TRBJ2-5 | TRBV5-1 | TGCGCCAGCAGCTTGATGGGACAGGGGTCCTCAGAGACCCAGTACTTC | CASSLMGQGSSETQYF
. | . | TRBJ2-6 | TRBV30 | TGTGCCTGGAGTGTACATAGGAGTGGGGCCAACGTCCTGACTTTC | CAWSVHRSGANVLTF
. | . | TRBJ1-1 | TRBV5-1 | TGCGCCAGCAGCTTGGAGGGGCCAGCTTTCTTT | CASSLEGPAFF
TRBD2 | . | TRBJ2-3 | TRBV4-3 | TGCGCCAGCAGCCAAGATATGTGGGAGGGTACAGATACGCAGTATTTT | CASSQDMWEGTDTQYF
TRBD1 | . | TRBJ1-3 | TRBV6-5 | TGTGCCAGCAGGTACAGGGGTGGAAACACCATATATTTT | CASRYRGGNTIYF
TRBD1 | few | TRBJ2-3 | TRBV5-1 | TGCGCCAGCAGCTTGGAGACAGGGTCAACAGATACGCAGTATTTT | CASSLETGSTDTQYF
TRBD1 | . | TRBJ1-6 | TRBV18 | TGTGCCAGCTCGCGGGACAGATATAATTCACCCCTCCACTTT | CASSRDRYNSPLHF
. | . | TRBJ2-3 | TRBV5-4 | TGTGCCAGCAGCAAGCAGACTAGCACAGATACGCAGTATTTT | CASSKQTSTDTQYF
TRBD1 | . | TRBJ1-1 | TRBV29-1 | TGCAGCGTGATGACAGGGGCGAACACTGAAGCTTTCTTT | CSVMTGANTEAFF
. | many | TRBJ2-5 | TRBV6-5 | TGTGCCAGCAGTTTAAAACAGGGCGCCGTACGAGAGACCCAGTACTTC | CASSLKQGAVRETQYF
. | . | TRBJ1-2 | TRBV5-1 | TGCGCCAGCAGCTTGGATAGTGGCTACACCTTC | CASSLDSGYTF
. | . | TRBJ1-2 | TRBV7-2 | TGTGCCAGCAGCTTAGATGATGGGCCCTCGAGAGGCTACACCTTC | CASSLDDGPSRGYTF
TRBD2 | . | TRBJ2-2 | TRBV7-3 | TGTGCCAGCAGCAGGACCTCCGGGACTACTTCCACCGGGGAGCTGTTTTTT | CASSRTSGTTSTGELFF
. | . | TRBJ1-6 | TRBV19 | TGTGCCAGTAGCCACAGGGTGGTTAATTCACCCCTCCACTTT | CASSHRVVNSPLHF
TRBD1 | . | TRBJ1-4 | TRBV6-5 | TGTGCCAGCAGGACGGGACAGGGGGCTCGGCAACTGTTTTTT | CASRTGQGARQLFF
. | once | TRBJ1-5 | TRBV19 | TGTGCCAGTAGTATAGGGGGGACTCATCAGCCCCAGCATTTT | CASSIGGTHQPQHF
TRBD2 | few | TRBJ2-7 | TRBV7-9 | TGTGCCAGCAGCTTGAGCGGGAGGGACTACGAGCAGTACTTC | CASSLSGRDYEQYF
. | . | TRBJ1-1 | TRBV5-1 | TGCGCCAGCAGCCCGGACCGGGGGACTGAAGCTTTCTTT | CASSPDRGTEAFF
. | . | TRBJ1-6 | TRBV5-1 | TGCGCCAGCAGCTTGAGGGGGTCCCATAATTCACCCCTCCACTTT | CASSLRGSHNSPLHF
. | . | TRBJ2-7 | TRBV14 | TGTGCCAGCAGCTCTCAGGGCTACGAGCAGTACTTC | CASSSQGYEQYF
TRBD1 | . | TRBJ2-5 | TRBV7-2 | TGTGCCAGCAGCTCAGCAGGGGGCGCAAAGACCCAGTACTTC | CASSSAGGAKTQYF
TRBD2 | . | TRBJ2-3 | TRBV5-1 | TGCGCCAGCAGCTTGGGAGGGATAAGCGGGGCCAGGAGGAATACGCAGTATTTT | CASSLGGISGARRNTQYF
. | . | TRBJ1-4 | TRBV7-8 | TGTGCCAGCAGCCTCCGACAGGCAGGGCACCATGAAAAACTGTTTTTT | CASSLRQAGHHEKLFF
. | . | TRBJ2-5 | TRBV7-2 | TGTGCCAGCAGCTTAGGAGTAGAGACCCAGTACTTC | CASSLGVETQYF
TRBD2 | few | TRBJ2-7 | TRBV18 | TGTGCCAGCTCACCGGCGACTAGCGGGAGTCTCTACGAGCAGTACTTC | CASSPATSGSLYEQYF
. | . | TRBJ1-3 | TRBV25-1 | TGTGCCAGCAGTGCGGGTACGTCTGGAAACACCATATATTTT | CASSAGTSGNTIYF
TRBD1 | . | TRBJ1-2 | TRBV7-2 | TGTGCCAGCAGCGCGGGACAGACTTATGGCTACACCTTC | CASSAGQTYGYTF
. | . | TRBJ1-5 | TRBV28 | TGTGCCAGCAGTTCACGGGGAGACTTTCGTCAGCCCCAGCATTTT | CASSSRGDFRQPQHF
TRBD2 | . | TRBJ2-7 | TRBV18 | TGTGCCAGCTCACCACAGACTAGCGGGAGCAACGAGCAGTACTTC | CASSPQTSGSNEQYF
TRBD1 | . | TRBJ2-7 | TRBV28 | TGTGCCAGCAGTTCGGGACAGTCCTACGAGCAGTACTTC | CASSSGQSYEQYF
. | . | TRBJ1-2 | TRBV27 | TGTGCCAGCAGTTTATCTGGACAGAGAGCCTATGGCTACACCTTC | CASSLSGQRAYGYTF
. | . | TRBJ2-1 | TRBV27 | TGTGCCAGCGGTCTAATACAGGGCTCCGAGCAGTTCTTC | CASGLIQGSEQFF
. | . | TRBJ1-2 | TRBV28 | TGTGCCAGCAGTTTATTAACGGACGGGGGGCGGGGCTACACCTTC | CASSLLTDGGRGYTF
TRBD2 | . | TRBJ2-1 | TRBV9 | TGTGCCAGCAGCGTAGTTCCCGGGAGCCATGCCGGGAGGAATGAGCAGTTCTTC | CASSVVPGSHAGRNEQFF
. | once | TRBJ2-3 | TRBV15 | TGTGCCACCAGCAGGTGGACAGCTAGCACAGATACGCAGTATTTT | CATSRWTASTDTQYF
TRBD2 | once | TRBJ2-5 | TRBV28 | TGTGCCAGCAGCCGGACTAGCGGTTTGGCAGAGACCCAGTACTTC | CASSRTSGLAETQYF
TRBD1 | . | TRBJ2-3 | TRBV30 | TGTGCCTGGAGTGTAATTAGGGGGCGAGGGGATACGCAGTATTTT | CAWSVIRGRGDTQYF